This T cell receptor (beta chain) was documented in a study of blood T cells in healthy people across ages. Looked up from germline, CDR1 is SGHRS and CDR2 is YFSETQ. The V gene end was trimmed by 4 bases and the J gene end by 3 bases; junction bases not matched to a gene: 12. The CDR3 is 17 residues long. A second PCR, run for roughly 7 to 11 cycles, used a sample-barcoded 5' primer plus a J-beta primer mix. Unique molecular identifiers of 12 random nucleotides labeled each cDNA. From the 5' RACE reads, TCRdb called clonotypes with MiXCR, one entry per CDR3 protein. The sample has around 1,500,000 distinct CDR3 sequences; under 30% are singletons.

The chain employs TRBV5-1 and TRBJ2-2; 7 bases line up with TRBD2. The clonotype was recovered from a young woman in good health. Sequencing input: blood. Here the CDR3 reads CASSRPQVREDTGELFF. DNA of the CDR3: TGCGCCAGCAGCAGACCGCAGGTTCGGGAGGACACCGGGGAGCTGTTTTTT.